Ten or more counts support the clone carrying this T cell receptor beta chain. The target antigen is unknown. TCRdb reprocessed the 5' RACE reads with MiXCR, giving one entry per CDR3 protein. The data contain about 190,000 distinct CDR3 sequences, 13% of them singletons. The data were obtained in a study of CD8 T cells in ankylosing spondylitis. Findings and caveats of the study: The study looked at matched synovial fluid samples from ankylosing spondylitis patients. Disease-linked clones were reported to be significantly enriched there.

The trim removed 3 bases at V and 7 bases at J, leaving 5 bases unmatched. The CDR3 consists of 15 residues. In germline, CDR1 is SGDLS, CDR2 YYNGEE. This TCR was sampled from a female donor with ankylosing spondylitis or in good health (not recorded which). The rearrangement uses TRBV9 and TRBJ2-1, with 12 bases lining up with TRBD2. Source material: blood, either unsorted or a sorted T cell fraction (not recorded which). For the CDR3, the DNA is TGTGCCAGCAGCGAGCAGGGACTAGCGGGTAATGAGCAGTTCTTC. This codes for CASSEQGLAGNEQFF.